This T cell receptor (beta chain) appears in the sequencing data of a study of cytomegalovirus exposure and HLA in healthy donors. Whole-study findings and limits: Several V segments, TRBV6-2 and TRBV6-3 among them, could not be told apart and were dropped. A few chains tied to CMV proved CMV antigen-specific in vitro. Among immune exposure information, only CMV serostatus was available.

The PCR ran on 60 Vbeta and 13 Jbeta primers. In the original workflow: An analysis performed later counted around 80 million unique TCR beta chains (approximately 12 million of them shared). The method was immunoSEQ multiplex PCR; TCRdb's version includes in-frame clones alone and lacks a portion of them. The V and J calls and clone size are taken from that table; D and trimming were inferred from the DNA. The table includes roughly 190,000 clones, about four fifths detected once. To note about this clone: Its antigen is not known.

The CDR3 loop spans 15 amino acids. V shed 8 bases and J 3 bases; nucleotides not matched to a gene: 11. Germline CDR1 is MNHEY and CDR2 is SMNVEV (reference sequence). The gene calls are TRBV27 and TRBJ2-7; TRBD2 agrees at 9 bases. The receptor was derived from a woman aged 45-60 years in good health and CMV-seronegative. What was sequenced was PBMCs. The CDR3 loop reads CASSTSGGPVYEQYF. The CDR3 DNA is TGTGCCAGCTCAACCAGCGGGGGGCCTGTCTACGAGCAGTACTTC.